The TCR beta chain described here comes from a study of early T cells in non-severe SARS-CoV-2 infection. In the study overall: Investigators sequenced bulk RNA drawn from unsorted whole blood, and chains remained unpaired.

V lost 3 bases to trimming and J lost 0 bases, with 7 bases between them. Germline V gene lookup returns CDR1 SGHNT and CDR2 YYREEE (reference sequence). This CDR3 comprises 13 residues. Individual cDNA molecules were tagged with unique molecular identifiers. TCRdb re-called the 5' RACE reads with MiXCR, one entry per CDR3 protein. This table holds 60,000 or so distinct CDR3 sequences, roughly 10% found once. This clonotype has only a few counts. The antigen remains undetermined. The study, taken as a whole, reports: Matching results from VDJdb favored anti-spike CD8 responses, leaving private and CD4 specificities undetected.

The sequence was obtained from an adult who was a healthcare worker with PCR-confirmed SARS-CoV-2 infection or an uninfected control (not recorded which). The sample taken for sequencing was whole blood. The chain carries TRBV5-4 and TRBJ2-7; the D is unclear. The CDR3 sequence: CASSYGSSYEQYF. DNA for the CDR3: TGTGCCAGCAGCTATGGTAGCTCCTACGAGCAGTACTTC.